This T cell receptor beta chain was captured in a study of shared clonotypes between healthy human individuals. Broader study findings: Clonotype sharing levels among donors were expected to vary with sequencing depth.

Naivety among CD8 cells was defined by CD45RO negativity and positive CCR7 selection, thereby excluding terminally differentiated effector memory CD45RA+ cells. As for this clone: Its antigen is unknown.

The V segment lost 4 bases and the J segment 3 bases; nucleotides outside the gene matches: 9. The germline V gene encodes CDR1 SGDLS and CDR2 YYNGEE. The CDR3 covers 15 residues. TCRdb's copy holds only in-frame clones and misses some; the assay was immunoSEQ multiplex PCR. The sample shows some 2 million clones, roughly 95% of them seen only once. The sample taken for sequencing was naive CD8+ T cells sorted from blood. The clonotype originates from a man in his late teens or twenties in good health. This chain uses TRBV9 with TRBJ2-5, with TRBD2 matching 7 bases. This CDR3 is CASSPGAGTEETQYF. CDR3 DNA: TGTGCCAGCAGCCCGGGAGCGGGGACGGAAGAGACCCAGTACTTC.